Each of the 30 T cell receptor beta chains below was sequenced from the same sample in a study of CD8+CD57+ T cells in acquired aplastic anemia (dated by TCRdb to the late 2010s). These reads were obtained on an Illumina HiSeq 2000. Genomic DNA was used as template for profiling of TCR beta VDJ combinations and CDR3 sequences. TCRdb handled the public reads itself, with Q25 trimming in fastp and clone calling in MiXCR, and kept productive beta chains. Rows with a matching CDR3 protein are joined into one entry that keeps the most common DNA and genes. This sample has about 210,000 distinct CDR3 sequences in its table, and 30% to 40% of those were observed once. Around 1.1% of the sample comes from the top ten. Material for sequencing was sorted CD4+, CD8+, or CD8+CD57+ T cells (not recorded which) from PBMCs. The receptors shown here come from a human donor in good health, serving as a control.

This sequence joins TRBV24-1 and TRBJ1-2, with no clear D. Germline V gene lookup returns CDR1 KGHDR and CDR2 SFDVKD. The germline V and J ends were trimmed by 0 bases and 6 bases, with 4 bases remaining between them. The CDR3 is 12 residues long. The CDR3 nucleotides are TGTGCCACCAGTGATTTGATGCATGGCTACACCTTC. Its translation is CATSDLMHGYTF.

V usage is TRBV24-1 and J usage is TRBJ1-2; D might be TRBD1 (6 bases). Trimming pared 1 base from V and 8 bases from J, leaving 10 bases between. This CDR3 is built from 13 residues. The germline gives CDR1 KGHDR, CDR2 SFDVKD. This chain's CDR3 is CATSDLGQRGYTF. The DNA of the CDR3 is TGTGCCACCAGTGATTTAGGACAGAGGGGCTACACCTTC.

This clonotype was detected many times. The V and J genes are TRBV5-1 and TRBJ1-2, with D unresolved. The germline V gene has CDR1 SGHRS and CDR2 YFSETQ. V gave up 4 bases and J gave up 3 bases, with 7 bases separating them. This CDR3 is built from 12 residues. The CDR3, as DNA: TGCGCCAGCAGCGCAAGTGACTATGGCTACACCTTC. This sequence encodes CASSASDYGYTF.

This rearrangement joins TRBV2 to TRBJ1-1, with 9 bases fitting TRBD1. The CDR3 length is 13 residues. Losses at the gene ends were 6 bases for V and 3 bases for J; bases not matched to a gene: 2. Germline V gene lookup returns CDR1 SNHLY and CDR2 FYNNEI. This CDR3 reads CASRGQGYTEAFF. The CDR3 nucleotides read TGTGCCAGCAGGGGACAGGGATACACTGAAGCTTTCTTT.

The chain carries TRBV6-1 and TRBJ1-2; tentatively, D is TRBD1 (6 bases). CDR3 length: 16 amino acids. Germline V gene lookup returns CDR1 MNHNS and CDR2 SASEGT. Trimming stripped 6 bases from V and 8 bases from J, with 25 bases between. The CDR3 DNA is TGTGCCAGCAGCTGGGGTGGATTAACAGGGTCGAAAGGCTACACCTTC. Protein product: CASSWGGLTGSKGYTF.

Many counts were recorded for this clonotype. The chain uses TRBV7-7 and TRBJ2-3; D is uncertain. The CDR3 has 13 residues. Germline V gene data show CDR1 as SSHAT and CDR2 as FNYEAQ (reference sequence). V was cut by 1 base and J by 4 bases, with 6 bases left in between. This chain's CDR3 is CASSLVPADTQYF. CDR3 sequence (DNA): TGTGCCAGCAGCTTAGTTCCAGCAGATACGCAGTATTTT.

This clonotype was detected ten times or more. The gene calls are TRBV20-1 and TRBJ2-1, with 7 positions matching TRBD2. The junction had 5 bases not matched to a gene; V was cut back by 4 bases and J by 2 bases. This CDR3 comprises 14 residues. The germline V gene encodes CDR1 DFQATT and CDR2 SNEGSKA (reference sequence). DNA of the CDR3: TGCAGTGCTACCAAGCGGGATGCCTACAATGAGCAGTTCTTC. Its protein is CSATKRDAYNEQFF.

This clonotype was observed a few times. The V and J genes are TRBV11-2 and TRBJ2-3, with D possibly matching TRBD1 (5 bases). This CDR3 comprises 15 residues. Germline CDR1 is SGHAT and CDR2 is FQNNGV. The V end was cut by 2 bases, the J end by 2 bases, with 11 bases between. CDR3 DNA sequence: TGTGCCAGCAGCTTATTAGGGGCCTTCACAGATACGCAGTATTTT. Protein sequence: CASSLLGAFTDTQYF.

At least ten counts were recorded for this clonotype. The chain has TRBV2 and TRBJ2-5; 8 bases align to TRBD2. The length of the CDR3 is 13 residues. CDR1 and CDR2 (germline): SNHLY, FYNNEI. After removal of 6 bases from V and 4 bases from J, the junction contained 4 bases not matched to a gene. The CDR3 coding sequence is TGTGCCAGCAGCGGGACTAGGCGAGAGACCCAGTACTTC. Amino acids: CASSGTRRETQYF.

The chain combines TRBV5-1 with TRBJ2-1, with no clear D. Germline V CDR1 and CDR2: SGHRS, YFSETQ. This CDR3 has 14 residues. V lost 7 bases and J lost 0, with 11 bases in between. The CDR3 spells CASFWTSSYNEQFF. In DNA, the CDR3 is TGCGCCAGCTTTTGGACGAGCTCCTACAATGAGCAGTTCTTC.

This chain connects TRBV25-1 to TRBJ1-2; 8 positions agree with TRBD1. The CDR3 consists of 15 residues. With V trimmed by 1 base and J by 8 bases, 9 bases remained unmatched. The germline gives CDR1 MGHDK, CDR2 SYGVNS. DNA for the CDR3: TGTGCCAGCAGTGAATTCTTGGCAGGGGGCGACGGCTACACCTTC. It encodes CASSEFLAGGDGYTF.

This clonotype showed up many times. The chain joins TRBV15 to TRBJ2-1, with TRBD2 identical over 8 bases. J was trimmed by 2 bases and V by 10 bases; bases with no gene match: 7. Germline loops: CDR1 LNHNV, CDR2 YYDKDF (reference sequence). There are 14 residues in the CDR3. DNA for the CDR3: TGTGCCAGCTCAGCGGGAGAGGCCTACAATGAGCAGTTCTTC. Translating it yields CASSAGEAYNEQFF.

The table lists this clonotype with many counts. This rearrangement joins TRBV2 to TRBJ1-5; 11 bases align to TRBD1. This CDR3 region has 15 residues. Germline values: CDR1 SNHLY, CDR2 FYNNEI. V trimming: 6 bases; J trimming: 2 bases; junction bases outside the gene matches: 3. CDR3 DNA: TGTGCCAGCAGGGGGACAGGGGGAGGCAATCAGCCCCAGCATTTT. It is translated as CASRGTGGGNQPQHF. The complete variable domain, with remaining parts taken from reference TRBV2 and TRBJ1-5, reads EPEVTQTPSHQVTQMGQEVILRCVPISNHLYFYWYRQILGQKVEFLVSFYNNEISEKSEIFDDQFSVERPDGSNFTLKIRSTKLEDSAMYFCASRGTGGGNQPQHFGDGTRLSIL.

The chain couples TRBV7-3 to TRBJ1-4; unclear D gene. This CDR3 contains 13 residues. Trimming took 2 bases from V and 6 from J, leaving 7 bases between them. The germline V gene has CDR1 SGHTA and CDR2 FQGTGA. CDR3 protein: CASSLSPYEKLFF. CDR3 nucleotide sequence: TGTGCCAGCAGCTTATCGCCTTATGAAAAACTGTTTTTT.

This clonotype was seen repeatedly, ten times or more. Written as DNA, the CDR3 is TGTGCCAGTAGTATACAGGATCGGGATTCACCCCTCCACTTT. Its protein is CASSIQDRDSPLHF. The chain has TRBV19 and TRBJ1-6; D remains unclear. Trimming stripped 2 bases from V and 8 bases from J, with 10 bases between. This CDR3 contains 14 residues. Germline loops: CDR1 LNHDA, CDR2 SQIVND (reference sequence).

This clonotype was counted many times. This sequence joins TRBV25-1 and TRBJ1-2; D not resolved. Germline V lookup: CDR1 MGHDK, CDR2 SYGVNS. The V and J ends lost 1 base and 4 bases respectively, with 10 bases between them. This CDR3 spans 14 amino acids. CDR3: CASSEFHATYGYTF. The CDR3 DNA sequence: TGTGCCAGCAGTGAATTCCACGCTACCTATGGCTACACCTTC.

The chain employs TRBV25-1 and TRBJ2-1; TRBD2 aligns across 16 bases. This CDR3 contains 14 residues. CDR1 and CDR2 (germline): MGHDK, SYGVNS. V dropped 10 bases and J dropped 11; count of bases not matched to a gene: 8. The DNA of the CDR3 is TGTGCCATCCTAACGGGACTAGCGGGAGGGCAGCAGTTCTTC. Translating gives CAILTGLAGGQQFF.

There are many counts of this clonotype. The chain employs TRBV24-1 and TRBJ1-3; D unclear. In germline, CDR1 is KGHDR, CDR2 SFDVKD. Trimming cost V 7 bases and J 0 bases, with 9 bases left between them. There are 14 residues in the CDR3. For the CDR3, the DNA is TGTGCCACCAGATCGATGAGCTCTGGAAACACCATATATTTT. This codes for CATRSMSSGNTIYF.

This clonotype was detected a few times. This rearrangement joins TRBV18 to TRBJ1-2; 7 bases match TRBD1. The junction had 8 bases not matched to a gene; V was cut back by 3 bases and J by 4 bases. The CDR3 is made up of 15 amino acids. Germline lookup yields CDR1 KGHSH and CDR2 LQKENI. CDR3 loop: CASSPDRQGFYGYTF. The CDR3, as DNA: TGTGCCAGCTCACCGGACCGACAGGGATTCTATGGCTACACCTTC.

Details on this clonotype: A much bigger clone sits one base away, suggesting this may be a read error. This chain links TRBV9 with TRBJ2-3; weak D call: TRBD2 (7 bases). Germline V CDR1 and CDR2: SGDLS, YYNGEE. The CDR3 sequence is 15 residues long. The V end lost 3 bases, the J end lost 2 bases, and 13 bases lay between the germline ends. The CDR3 reads CASSGGGHSTDTQYF. The CDR3 DNA sequence: TGTGCCAGCAGCGGGGGGGGCCATTCCACAGATACGCAGTATTTT. Supplemented by reference TRBV9 and TRBJ2-3, the full variable domain reads DSGVTQTPKHLITATGQRVTLRCSPRSGDLSVYWYQQSLDQGLQFLIQYYNGEERAKGNILERFSAQQFPDLHSELNLSSLELGDSALYFCASSGGGHSTDTQYFGPGTRLTVL.

This clonotype was seen repeatedly, ten times or more. The rearrangement uses TRBV7-9 and TRBJ1-1; D perhaps matches TRBD1 (6 bases). Germline lookup yields CDR1 SEHNR and CDR2 FQNEAQ (reference sequence). The CDR3 contains 15 residues. Trimming cost V 5 bases and J 1 base, with 14 bases left between them. CDR3: CASSPRTATNTEAFF. As DNA, the CDR3 is TGTGCCAGCAGCCCACGGACAGCCACGAACACTGAAGCTTTCTTT.

The chain is built from TRBV6-1 and TRBJ2-2; D perhaps matches TRBD2 (6 bases). The V end was cut by 2 bases, the J end by 2 bases, with 9 bases between. The CDR3 has 15 residues. CDR1 and CDR2 (germline): MNHNS, SASEGT. CDR3 region: CASSERRGNTGELFF. In DNA form, the CDR3 reads TGTGCCAGCAGTGAAAGGAGGGGTAACACCGGGGAGCTGTTTTTT.

This clonotype has a count of ten or more. V and J are TRBV9 and TRBJ2-6; D may be TRBD1 (6 bases). The CDR3 contains 18 residues. CDR1 is SGDLS, CDR2 YYNGEE, per germline. Trimming took 0 bases from V and 3 from J, leaving 16 bases between them. CDR3 in DNA: TGTGCCAGCAGCGTAGCTACGACCAGGGGAGATGGGGCCAACGTCCTGACTTTC. The encoded protein is CASSVATTRGDGANVLTF.

This clonotype was counted a few times. This chain joins TRBV12-3 or TRBV12-4 and TRBJ2-7, with 9 bases identical to TRBD1. Trimming at V came to 6 bases and at J to 5 bases, leaving 8 bases not matched to a gene. CDR3 length: 14 amino acids. The DNA for the CDR3 is TGTGCCAGCAGGGGACAGGGACTAACCCACGAGCAGTACTTC. Residues: CASRGQGLTHEQYF.

The chain carries TRBV2 and TRBJ2-3, with no clear D. Germline CDR1 reads SNHLY; CDR2 reads FYNNEI. CDR3 length: 13 residues. CDR3: CARDPLWGDTQYF. Written as DNA, the CDR3 is TGTGCTAGAGATCCGCTTTGGGGAGATACGCAGTATTTT.

The J gene is TRBJ1-1, the V gene TRBV11-2; D possibly corresponds to TRBD1 (6 bases). This CDR3 is built from 15 residues. The ends were cut back, 6 bases at V and 1 base at J, with 15 bases in the middle. Germline V lookup: CDR1 SGHAT, CDR2 FQNNGV. The DNA for the CDR3 is TGTGCCAGCAGAAAACCGGGACATAAGAACACTGAAGCTTTCTTT. It translates to CASRKPGHKNTEAFF.

This clonotype has ten or more counts. The V and J genes are TRBV6-1 and TRBJ2-3, with no clear D. Germline lookup yields CDR1 MNHNS and CDR2 SASEGT. The V and J ends lost 5 bases and 5 bases respectively, with 5 bases between them. The CDR3 is 11 amino acids. DNA for the CDR3: TGTGCCAGCAGTCAAAAAGATACGCAGTATTTT. Translation: CASSQKDTQYF.

This clonotype was counted ten times or more. The chain is built from TRBV9 and TRBJ2-5; 13 bases are shared with TRBD2. V shed 4 bases, J shed 0 bases, and the junction held 9 bases outside the gene matches. The CDR3 is 18 amino acids. Germline CDR1 and CDR2: SGDLS and YYNGEE. CDR3 bases: TGTGCCAGCAGCCCACGACTAGCGGGGGGACCCAACCAAGAGACCCAGTACTTC. This codes for CASSPRLAGGPNQETQYF.

The rearrangement links TRBV11-2 to TRBJ1-3; no firm D call. The CDR3 sequence is 16 residues long. Trimming removed 8 bases from V and 7 bases from J, with 24 bases in between. Germline CDR1 and CDR2: SGHAT and FQNNGV. CDR3 in amino acids: CASSPTVPPSANTIYF. CDR3 DNA: TGTGCCAGCTCACCCACCGTGCCCCCCTCAGCGAACACCATATATTTT.

This clonotype was counted ten times or more. This sequence joins TRBV7-8 and TRBJ1-3, with D tentatively TRBD1 (6 bases). Germline values: CDR1 SGHVS, CDR2 FQNEAQ. Between the trimmed V and J ends, which lost 5 bases and 2 bases, there was a span of 13 bases. The CDR3 covers 15 residues. The CDR3 coding sequence is TGTGCCAGCAGCCCCAACAGGGCCACTGGAAACACCATATATTTT. As protein: CASSPNRATGNTIYF. The whole variable domain, filled in from reference TRBV7-8 and TRBJ1-3, reads GAGVSQSPRYKVAKRGQDVALRCDPISGHVSLFWYQQALGQGPEFLTYFQNEAQLDKSGLPSDRFFAERPEGSVSTLKIQRTQQEDSAVYLCASSPNRATGNTIYFGEGSWLTVV.